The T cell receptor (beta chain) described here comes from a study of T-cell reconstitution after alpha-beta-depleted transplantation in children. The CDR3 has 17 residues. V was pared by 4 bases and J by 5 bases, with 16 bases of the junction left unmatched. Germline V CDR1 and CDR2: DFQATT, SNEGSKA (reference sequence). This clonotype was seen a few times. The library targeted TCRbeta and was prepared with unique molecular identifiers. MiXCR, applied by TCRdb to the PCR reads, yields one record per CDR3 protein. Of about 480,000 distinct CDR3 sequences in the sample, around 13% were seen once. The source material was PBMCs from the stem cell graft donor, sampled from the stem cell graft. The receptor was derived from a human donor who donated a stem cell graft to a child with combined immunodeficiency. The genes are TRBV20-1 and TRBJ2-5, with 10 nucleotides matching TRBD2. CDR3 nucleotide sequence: TGCAGTGCTACAAACCTCCTATATAGCGGGGGGCGCGAGACCCAGTACTTC. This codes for CSATNLLYSGGRETQYF.